This T cell receptor (beta chain) was found in a study of shared clonotypes between healthy human individuals. Germline lookup yields CDR1 MDHEN and CDR2 SYDVKM. The CDR3 is 17 amino acids. The V end lost 11 bases, the J end lost 2 bases, and 27 bases lay between the germline ends. The repertoire was sequenced with immunoSEQ multiplex PCR; TCRdb's copy has only in-frame clones and lacks some. The sample holds roughly 2.6 million clones, 90% to 95% seen once. The donors were adults (healthy and HIV-negative) with no recent acute infections or vaccinations. Study results and caveats: Between four donors, naive CD4 clonotypes were shared at a level of about 5%. Only blood samples were collected, and tissue repertoires likely differ.

Notes on this clone: Its antigen remains unknown.

The V and J genes are TRBV28 and TRBJ1-2; possible D gene TRBD1, 6 bases. The source is a man between 18 and 35 years old in good health. What was sequenced was naive CD4+ T cells sorted from blood. The subset: CD45RA+ positively selected. CDR3 in DNA: TGTGCCCTAAGCGACCCGTTTGGGGGCAGGAACAACTATGGCTACACCTTC. Its protein is CALSDPFGGRNNYGYTF.